This T cell receptor beta chain is drawn from a study of blood T cell repertoires in COVID-19. In the study overall: Samples came from the United States, Italy and Spain, spanning acute and convalescent COVID-19. The cDNA or gDNA used as material had been derived from T cells, B-cell-depleted T cells, or PBMCs.

The germline V gene has CDR1 SGHNT and CDR2 YYREEE (reference sequence). Trimming took off 4 bases at V and 7 bases at J, with 9 bases between the two ends. The CDR3 totals 12 residues. Methods used by the authors: Amplification of reference gene primers provided the estimated nucleated cell counts. Clones were read by immunoSEQ multiplex PCR, and TCRdb kept only the in-frame ones, dropping some. D and trimming come from the DNA, and the V and J calls and clone size come from that table. The table has fewer than 100,000 clones, around 87% seen once. Sequencing input: peripheral blood. The chain recombines TRBV5-4 with TRBJ2-1; TRBD2 might be the D (6 bases). This TCR derives from a human donor in a cohort sampled during active COVID-19. The CDR3 nucleotides are TGTGCCAGCAGCCCGGAGGGGAATGAGCAGTTCTTC. Residues: CASSPEGNEQFF.